This T cell receptor (beta chain) stems from a study of identical twins. V lost 6 bases, J lost 8 bases, and 19 bases lay in between. The CDR3 has 14 amino acids. CDR1 is SGHVS and CDR2 is FQNEAQ in the germline V gene. Study-wide results and caveats: Excess sharing between twins was weaker in beta out-of-frame sequences.

This clonotype was counted between two and nine times. What it binds is not known. TCRdb passed the 5' RACE reads through MiXCR, listing each CDR3 protein once. Among approximately 280,000 distinct CDR3 sequences listed, about 8.9% were seen once. This sample was also put to use in a study of yellow fever vaccine responses in identical twins.

This sequence originates from a woman under 30 in good health. Source material: memory (CD45RO+) T cells sorted from blood. J is TRBJ1-2 and V is TRBV7-8, with D unresolved. The CDR3 reads CASSPNFGSHGYTF. CDR3 in DNA: TGTGCCAGCAGTCCAAATTTTGGTAGCCACGGCTACACCTTC.